This note documents a single TCR beta chain sequence. These data come from a study of blood T cell repertoires in COVID-19. Repertoires were generated with immunoSEQ multiplex PCR, while TCRdb's copy carries only in-frame clones and drops some. The sample includes approximately 120,000 clones, approximately 80% of them seen just once. This sequence originates from a man aged 40-55 years with active or convalescent COVID-19. The sample taken for sequencing was peripheral blood.

CDR3 coding DNA: TGTGCCAGCAGTTTAATCTTCGGCACTGAAGCTTTCTTT. Its protein product is CASSLIFGTEAFF. The gene calls are TRBV27 and TRBJ1-1; unclear D gene. The CDR3 totals 13 residues. Trimming shortened V by 2 bases and J by 4 bases, and 8 bases separated the two germline ends. Per germline, CDR1 MNHEY and CDR2 SMNVEV (reference sequence).